Presented here are 31 T cell receptor beta chains from one specimen sequenced in a study of OX40 agonist ivuxolimab in advanced cancers. Generated by immunoSEQ multiplex PCR, the TCRdb table keeps only in-frame clones and is missing some. Of under 55,000 clones listed, approximately 87% are singletons. Sequencing was performed on CD4+ or CD8+ T cells sorted from blood, taken in a trial of the OX40 agonist ivuxolimab. All receptors derive from an adult with an advanced solid tumor such as melanoma, head and neck, liver or kidney cancer.

The gene calls are TRBV25-1 and TRBJ2-7; D is perhaps TRBD2 (5 bases). Trimming took 7 bases from V and 2 from J, leaving 12 bases between them. Germline values: CDR1 MGHDK, CDR2 SYGVNS. CDR3 length: 13 amino acids. In nucleotides, the CDR3 is TGTGCCAGCAAGGGCCAGGAGGCCTACGAGCAGTACTTC. Amino acids: CASKGQEAYEQYF.

V usage is TRBV6-5 and J usage is TRBJ1-2, with D perhaps TRBD1 (5 bases). Germline CDR1 reads MNHEY; CDR2 reads SVGAGI. This CDR3 spans 15 amino acids. Deletions cut 4 bases from V and 7 bases from J, with 19 bases between. Here the CDR3 reads CASSSPWQGGIGYTF. The CDR3, as DNA: TGTGCCAGCAGTTCCCCGTGGCAGGGAGGGATTGGCTACACCTTC.

The gene calls are TRBV19 and TRBJ1-5; D possibly corresponds to TRBD1 (6 bases). Between the trimmed V and J ends, which lost 0 bases and 2 bases, there was a span of 8 bases. The length of the CDR3 is 15 residues. The germline V gene has CDR1 LNHDA and CDR2 SQIVND (reference sequence). The CDR3 reads CASSIERGRNQPQHF. The DNA for the CDR3 is TGTGCCAGTAGTATAGAGCGGGGGCGCAATCAGCCCCAGCATTTT.

This clone was counted once. The chain couples TRBV2 to TRBJ2-7; D not certain. Trimming left V 4 bases short and J 6 bases short, with 7 bases between. The CDR3 has 11 residues. Per germline, CDR1 SNHLY and CDR2 FYNNEI. CDR3 nucleotide sequence: TGTGCCAGCAGTGTCGTCCGCGAGCAGTACTTC. Translation: CASSVVREQYF.

The V call is TRBV9, the J call TRBJ2-1; D not resolved. The CDR3 contains 14 residues. Germline V gives CDR1 SGDLS, CDR2 YYNGEE. Trimming shortened V by 4 bases and J by 0 bases, and 8 bases separated the two germline ends. The CDR3 bases are TGTGCCAGCAGCTTTTGGAGCTCCTACAATGAGCAGTTCTTC. Amino acids: CASSFWSSYNEQFF. The variable domain in full, completed from reference TRBV9 and TRBJ2-1, reads DSGVTQTPKHLITATGQRVTLRCSPRSGDLSVYWYQQSLDQGLQFLIQYYNGEERAKGNILERFSAQQFPDLHSELNLSSLELGDSALYFCASSFWSSYNEQFFGPGTRLTVL.

This clone was observed a handful of times. The CDR3 DNA reads as TGCAGCGTGACCCCAGGGTTTGGTCAGCCCCAGCATTTT. Translated: CSVTPGFGQPQHF. The J gene is TRBJ1-5, the V gene TRBV29-1; D perhaps matches TRBD1 (5 bases). The CDR3 sequence is 13 residues long. CDR1 and CDR2 from the germline V gene are SQVTM and ANQGSEA. The V gene lost 6 bases and the J gene lost 6 bases, with 15 bases spanning the gap.

The V gene is TRBV7-2, the J gene TRBJ2-5; no firm D call. In germline, CDR1 is SGHTA, CDR2 FQGNSA. V was cut by 4 bases and J by 9 bases, with 18 bases left in between. This CDR3 spans 14 amino acids. This CDR3 is CASSYGPADKAQYF. The DNA of the CDR3 is TGTGCCAGCAGCTATGGTCCAGCCGACAAGGCCCAGTACTTC.

The V call is TRBV19, the J call TRBJ1-6; D is uncertain. The CDR3 runs 12 residues. Germline V gene data show CDR1 as LNHDA and CDR2 as SQIVND (reference sequence). V lost 3 bases and J 9 bases, leaving 6 bases between the germline ends. The chain's CDR3 is CASSILGSPLHF. DNA of the CDR3: TGTGCCAGTAGTATTCTTGGTTCACCCCTCCACTTT. Full variable domain (remainder filled in from reference TRBV19 and TRBJ1-6): DGGITQSPKYLFRKEGQNVTLSCEQNLNHDAMYWYRQDPGQGLRLIYYSQIVNDFQKGDIAEGYSVSREKKESFPLTVTSAQKNPTAFYLCASSILGSPLHFGNGTRLTVT.

V and J are TRBV11-2 and TRBJ1-4; D ambiguous. This CDR3 has 14 residues. Looked up from germline, CDR1 is SGHAT and CDR2 is FQNNGV. Trimming removed 5 bases from V and 8 bases from J, with 15 bases in between. CDR3 coding DNA: TGTGCCAGCAGCCTCGGGTCCAGCGGCGAAAAACTGTTTTTT. It translates to CASSLGSSGEKLFF.

This rearrangement joins TRBV6-5 to TRBJ1-2, with TRBD1 as a possible D gene (5 bases). Trimming left V 8 bases short and J 8 bases short, with 24 bases between. Germline CDR1 is MNHEY and CDR2 is SVGAGI. The CDR3 spans 15 residues. CDR3 sequence: CASAVVAEQVNGYTF. The CDR3 region has the DNA TGTGCCAGCGCGGTCGTGGCAGAACAGGTGAACGGCTACACCTTC.

This clone showed up just a few times. The rearrangement uses TRBV9 and TRBJ1-1, with 8 bases fitting TRBD1. The germline gives CDR1 SGDLS, CDR2 YYNGEE. The CDR3 loop spans 15 amino acids. V lost 6 bases to trimming and J lost 1 base; unmatched junction nucleotides: 8. The CDR3 loop reads CASTLWDRQNTEAFF. Here the CDR3 DNA reads TGTGCCAGCACCTTGTGGGACAGGCAGAACACTGAAGCTTTCTTT.

The chain employs TRBV5-1 and TRBJ2-7; tentative D call: TRBD1 (5 bases). CDR3 length equals 12 residues. CDR1 and CDR2 (germline): SGHRS, YFSETQ. The V gene lost 0 bases and the J gene lost 5 bases, with 6 bases spanning the gap. The DNA for the CDR3 is TGCGCCAGCAGCTTGGGGGGCCACGAGCAGTACTTC. This codes for CASSLGGHEQYF. Using reference TRBV5-1 and TRBJ2-7 for the parts outside the CDR3, the full variable domain is KAGVTQTPRYLIKTRGQQVTLSCSPISGHRSVSWYQQTPGQGLQFLFEYFSETQRNKGNFPGRFSGRQFSNSRSEMNVSTLELGDSALYLCASSLGGHEQYFGPGTRLTVT.

V and J are TRBV5-1 and TRBJ1-5, with D unclear. V lost 4 bases, J lost 6 bases, and 11 bases lay in between. Germline lookup yields CDR1 SGHRS and CDR2 YFSETQ. The CDR3 runs 13 residues. The CDR3 region is CASSKGEGQPQHF. Here the CDR3 DNA reads TGCGCCAGCAGCAAGGGAGAGGGTCAGCCCCAGCATTTT.

The genes are TRBV5-5 and TRBJ1-2; 7 nucleotides match TRBD1. There are 15 residues in the CDR3. Unmatched junction bases numbered 11, after V lost 1 base and J lost 8 bases. Germline CDR1 and CDR2: SGHKS and YYEKEE (reference sequence). The DNA of the CDR3 is TGTGCCAGCAGCTTGATGATAAGGGGGCGCGTAGGCTACACCTTC. Protein sequence: CASSLMIRGRVGYTF. Based on the CDR3 plus reference TRBV5-5 and TRBJ1-2, the full variable domain is DAGVTQSPTHLIKTRGQQVTLRCSPISGHKSVSWYQQVLGQGPQFIFQYYEKEERGRGNFPDRFSARQFPNYSSELNVNALLLGDSALYLCASSLMIRGRVGYTFGSGTRLTVV.

The chain links TRBV7-8 to TRBJ2-7, with 10 nucleotides matching TRBD1. CDR3 length equals 15 residues. Germline trimming cut 7 bases from V and 3 bases from J; bases unmatched to any gene: 9. Germline V gene data show CDR1 as SGHVS and CDR2 as FQNEAQ. The CDR3 DNA reads TGTGCCAGCACCCAGGGGACAGGGGAAATCTACGAGCAGTACTTC. Translation: CASTQGTGEIYEQYF.

The chain carries TRBV5-4 and TRBJ2-1, with D unresolved. This CDR3 is built from 15 residues. Germline V gene lookup returns CDR1 SGHNT and CDR2 YYREEE (reference sequence). The germline V and J ends were trimmed by 3 bases and 6 bases, with 16 bases remaining between them. The CDR3 sequence: CASSSLASLGNEQFF. CDR3 DNA sequence: TGTGCCAGCAGCTCGTTGGCCTCCCTGGGCAATGAGCAGTTCTTC.

J is TRBJ1-1 and V is TRBV29-1; D gene uncertain. V lost 4 bases to trimming and J lost 0 bases, with 9 bases between them. This CDR3 region has 13 residues. CDR1 is SQVTM, CDR2 ANQGSEA, per germline. CDR3 in amino acids: CSVVRIMNTEAFF. Written as DNA, the CDR3 is TGCAGCGTTGTCCGCATCATGAACACTGAAGCTTTCTTT.

The chain joins TRBV10-3 to TRBJ1-1; 10 positions agree with TRBD1. The CDR3 spans 15 residues. J was trimmed by 1 base and V by 10 bases; bases with no gene match: 9. Germline V gene data show CDR1 as ENHRY and CDR2 as SYGVKD. CDR3 loop: CASRQGAVRNTEAFF. In nucleotides, the CDR3 is TGTGCCAGCCGACAGGGGGCTGTCAGGAACACTGAAGCTTTCTTT.

For the CDR3, the DNA is TGTGCCAGCACCCCCGGGAACAGTCAGCCCCAGCATTTT. It codes for CASTPGNSQPQHF. The chain couples TRBV2 to TRBJ1-5; unclear D gene. V was pared by 7 bases and J by 6 bases, with 13 bases between. Germline assignment: CDR1 SNHLY and CDR2 FYNNEI. There are 13 residues in the CDR3.

Comments on this clone: The same CDR3 arises from other DNA sequences in this sample as well. V and J are TRBV5-6 and TRBJ2-6; weak D call: TRBD2 (5 bases). V lost 0 bases, J lost 4 bases, and 8 bases lay in between. The CDR3 spans 15 residues. CDR1 is SGHDT and CDR2 is YYEEEE in the germline V gene. This CDR3 reads CASSLGGPGANVLTF. The DNA for the CDR3 is TGTGCCAGCAGCTTGGGAGGGCCCGGGGCCAACGTCCTGACTTTC. The full variable domain, in which reference TRBV5-6 and TRBJ2-6 provide the parts outside the CDR3, is DAGVTQSPTHLIKTRGQQVTLRCSPKSGHDTVSWYQQALGQGPQFIFQYYEEEERQRGNFPDRFSGHQFPNYSSELNVNALLLGDSALYLCASSLGGPGANVLTFGAGSRLTVL.

This chain links TRBV6-5 with TRBJ1-4; 11 bases are a match to TRBD1. The CDR3 is made up of 15 amino acids. Trimming at V came to 6 bases and at J to 7 bases, leaving 7 bases not matched to a gene. Germline V gene lookup returns CDR1 MNHEY and CDR2 SVGAGI. Here the CDR3 DNA reads TGTGCCAGCAGCAGCTTGGGACAGGGGGGTGAAAAACTGTTTTTT. Amino acid sequence: CASSSLGQGGEKLFF.

This clone was recorded once. This chain joins TRBV5-1 and TRBJ2-7; D unresolved. V was trimmed by 3 bases and J by 0 bases, leaving 34 bases between them. Germline values: CDR1 SGHRS, CDR2 YFSETQ. This CDR3 has 22 residues. The CDR3 reads CASSSPINYSSSMAQDSYEQYF. The CDR3, as DNA: TGCGCCAGCAGCTCCCCCATAAATTACTCGAGCTCAATGGCTCAAGACTCCTACGAGCAGTACTTC.

The sample holds one count of this clone. This sequence joins TRBV7-2 and TRBJ2-3; D not certain. The germline gives CDR1 SGHTA, CDR2 FQGNSA. The CDR3 extends over 15 amino acids. Deletions cut 1 base from V and 0 bases from J, with 8 bases between. The CDR3 spells CASSLVVKSTDTQYF. The DNA of the CDR3 is TGTGCCAGCAGCTTAGTGGTCAAGAGCACAGATACGCAGTATTTT.

The gene calls are TRBV5-1 and TRBJ2-5; D is uncertain. CDR3 length: 14 residues. With 1 base removed from V and 5 bases from J, the gap between germline ends came to 12 bases. The germline gives CDR1 SGHRS, CDR2 YFSETQ. The CDR3 nucleotides read TGCGCCAGCAGCTTGAATTCTGGTGGGGAGACCCAGTACTTC. Protein: CASSLNSGGETQYF.

The chain recombines TRBV5-8 with TRBJ2-2; the match to TRBD2 covers 11 bases. The trim removed 3 bases at V and 4 bases at J, leaving 8 bases unmatched. Germline lookup yields CDR1 SGHTS and CDR2 YDEGEE. CDR3 length: 17 residues. DNA of the CDR3: TGTGCCAGCAGCTCAGCCGGGACTAGCGGACCCACCGGGGAGCTGTTTTTT. This encodes CASSSAGTSGPTGELFF.

This clone was seen more than once but under ten times. The chain combines TRBV2 with TRBJ1-1; 7 nucleotides agree with TRBD1. The CDR3 is made up of 14 amino acids. With V trimmed by 4 bases and J by 2 bases, 4 bases remained unmatched. Per germline, CDR1 SNHLY and CDR2 FYNNEI. The CDR3 loop reads CASSAYRGNTEAFF. The CDR3 nucleotides read TGTGCCAGCAGTGCTTACAGGGGAAACACTGAAGCTTTCTTT.

The chain joins TRBV18 to TRBJ1-1; 7 bases map to TRBD1. The germline V gene has CDR1 KGHSH and CDR2 LQKENI. This CDR3 region has 18 residues. Losses at the gene ends were 2 bases for V and 1 base for J; bases not matched to a gene: 13. CDR3 nucleotide sequence: TGTGCCAGCTCACCATTTCGGGACAGCGGAGCTAGGAACACTGAAGCTTTCTTT. It is translated as CASSPFRDSGARNTEAFF.

For the CDR3, the DNA is TGTGCCTGGAGACCGGGACAGGGCGCTAATGAAAAACTGTTTTTT. Protein product: CAWRPGQGANEKLFF. V is TRBV30 and J is TRBJ1-4, with 9 bases fitting TRBD1. This CDR3 comprises 15 residues. With 3 bases clipped from V and 3 bases from J, the junction kept 5 bases outside the gene matches. The germline V gene has CDR1 GTSNPN and CDR2 SVGIG (reference sequence).

This chain uses TRBV5-5 with TRBJ1-1; 8 bases match TRBD1. The germline V gene encodes CDR1 SGHKS and CDR2 YYEKEE (reference sequence). The CDR3 consists of 14 residues. J gave up 5 bases and V 2 bases, and 5 bases lay outside the gene matches. The CDR3 coding sequence is TGTGCCAGCAGCTTTAGGACAGGGTCGACTGAAGCTTTCTTT. Translating gives CASSFRTGSTEAFF.

The rearrangement uses TRBV6-5 and TRBJ2-7; TRBD2 matches 8 bases. The J segment lost 13 bases and the V segment lost 5 bases, leaving 13 bases of the junction unmatched. Germline-derived CDR1 and CDR2 are MNHEY and SVGAGI. This CDR3 region has 13 residues. The CDR3 spells CASSESGSGAHYF. DNA of the CDR3: TGTGCCAGCAGTGAAAGTGGTAGCGGGGCTCATTACTTC.

J is TRBJ1-2 and V is TRBV2, with TRBD1 as a possible D gene (6 bases). The V gene lost 3 bases and the J gene lost 4 bases, with 9 bases spanning the gap. The CDR3 loop spans 13 amino acids. Per the germline V gene, CDR1 is SNHLY and CDR2 is FYNNEI. Here the CDR3 DNA reads TGTGCCAGCAGTGAGGACAGCTTCTATGGCTACACCTTC. Translating it yields CASSEDSFYGYTF.